One TCR beta chain is described in this entry. This entry is derived from a study of radiation and T cells in renal cell carcinoma. Produced via immunoSEQ multiplex PCR; TCRdb's table is partial and in-frame only. In the table there are tens of thousands of clones, 81% of which are singletons. Trimming cost V 4 bases and J 10 bases, with 19 bases left between them. In germline, CDR1 is LNHDA, CDR2 SQIVND (reference sequence). The CDR3 length is 14 residues. Regarding time point: blood 4 weeks post-SBRT, at nephrectomy. Documented treatment: 15 Gy SBRT to primary tumor, nephrectomy 4 weeks later. The chain carries TRBV19 and TRBJ1-2; D is unresolved. The sequences come from blood, collected from a patient whose treatment included radiotherapy and nephrectomy. This clonotype was obtained from a man between 60 and 75 years old with renal cell carcinoma. This CDR3 reads CASSTPSPPRVYTF. CDR3 DNA: TGTGCCAGTAGTACCCCTTCCCCGCCCCGCGTCTACACCTTC.